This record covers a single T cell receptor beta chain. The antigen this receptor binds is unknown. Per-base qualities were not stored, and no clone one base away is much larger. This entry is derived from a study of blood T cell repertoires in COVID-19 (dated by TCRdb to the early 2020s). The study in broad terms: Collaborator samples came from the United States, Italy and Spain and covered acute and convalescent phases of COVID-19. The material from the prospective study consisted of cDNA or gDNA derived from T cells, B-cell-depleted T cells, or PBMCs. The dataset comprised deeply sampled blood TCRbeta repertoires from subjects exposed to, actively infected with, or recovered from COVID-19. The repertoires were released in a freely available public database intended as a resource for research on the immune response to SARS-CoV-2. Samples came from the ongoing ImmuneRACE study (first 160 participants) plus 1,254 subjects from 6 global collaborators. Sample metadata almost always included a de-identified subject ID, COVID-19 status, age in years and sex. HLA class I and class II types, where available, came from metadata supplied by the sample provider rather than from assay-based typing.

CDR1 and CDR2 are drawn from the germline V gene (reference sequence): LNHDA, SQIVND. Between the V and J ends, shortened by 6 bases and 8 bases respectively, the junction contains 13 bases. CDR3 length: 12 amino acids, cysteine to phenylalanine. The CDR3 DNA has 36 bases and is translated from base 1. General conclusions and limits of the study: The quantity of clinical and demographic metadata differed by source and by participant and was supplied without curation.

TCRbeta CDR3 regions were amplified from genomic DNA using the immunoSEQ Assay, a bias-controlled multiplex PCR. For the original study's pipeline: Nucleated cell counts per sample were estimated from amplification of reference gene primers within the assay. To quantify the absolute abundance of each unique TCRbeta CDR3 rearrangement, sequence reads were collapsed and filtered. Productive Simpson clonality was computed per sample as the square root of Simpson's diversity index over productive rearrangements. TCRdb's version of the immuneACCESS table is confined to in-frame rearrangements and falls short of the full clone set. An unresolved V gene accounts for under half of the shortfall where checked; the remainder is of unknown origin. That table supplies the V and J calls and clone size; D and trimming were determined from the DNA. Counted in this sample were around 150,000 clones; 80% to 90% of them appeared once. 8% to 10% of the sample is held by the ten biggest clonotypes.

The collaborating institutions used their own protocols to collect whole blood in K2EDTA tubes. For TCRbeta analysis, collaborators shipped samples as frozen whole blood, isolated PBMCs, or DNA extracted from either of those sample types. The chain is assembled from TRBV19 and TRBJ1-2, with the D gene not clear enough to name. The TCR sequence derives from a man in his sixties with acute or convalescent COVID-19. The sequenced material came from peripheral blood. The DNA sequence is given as TGTGCCAGTAGCGCGGGCTCAAGGGGCTACACCTTC. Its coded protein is CASSAGSRGYTF.